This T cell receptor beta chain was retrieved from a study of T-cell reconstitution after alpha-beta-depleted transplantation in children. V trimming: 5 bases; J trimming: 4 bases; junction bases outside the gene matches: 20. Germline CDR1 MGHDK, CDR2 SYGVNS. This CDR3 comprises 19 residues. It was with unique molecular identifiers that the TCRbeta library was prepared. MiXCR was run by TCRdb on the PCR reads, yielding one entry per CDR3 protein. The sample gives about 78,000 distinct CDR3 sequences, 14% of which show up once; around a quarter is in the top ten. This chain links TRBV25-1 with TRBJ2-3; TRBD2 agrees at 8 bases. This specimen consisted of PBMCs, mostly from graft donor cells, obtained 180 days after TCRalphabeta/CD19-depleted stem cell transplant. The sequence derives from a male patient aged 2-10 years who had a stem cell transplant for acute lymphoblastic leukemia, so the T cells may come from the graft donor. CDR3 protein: CASSTTGAGGPTRPDTQYF. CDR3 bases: TGTGCCAGCAGTACGACTGGGGCGGGAGGTCCCACTCGACCAGATACGCAGTATTTT.